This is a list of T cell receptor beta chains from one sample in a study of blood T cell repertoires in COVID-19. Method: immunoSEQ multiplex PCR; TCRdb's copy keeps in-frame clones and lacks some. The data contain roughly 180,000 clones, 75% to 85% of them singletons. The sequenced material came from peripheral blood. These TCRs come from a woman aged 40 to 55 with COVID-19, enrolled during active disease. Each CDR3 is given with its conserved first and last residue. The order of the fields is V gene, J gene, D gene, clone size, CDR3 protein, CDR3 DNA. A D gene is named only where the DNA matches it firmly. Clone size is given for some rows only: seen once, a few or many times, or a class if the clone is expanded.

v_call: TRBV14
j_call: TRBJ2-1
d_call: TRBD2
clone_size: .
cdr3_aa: CASSPGTSGSQPYNEQFF
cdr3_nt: TGTGCCAGCAGCCCCGGGACTAGCGGGAGTCAACCCTACAATGAGCAGTTCTTC

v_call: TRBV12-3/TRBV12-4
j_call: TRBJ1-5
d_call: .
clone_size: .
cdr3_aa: CASSFSGQQPQHF
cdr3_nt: TGTGCCAGCAGTTTTTCAGGGCAGCAGCCCCAGCATTTT

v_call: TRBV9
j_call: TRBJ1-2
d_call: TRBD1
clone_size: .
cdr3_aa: CASTGRDRGFGYTF
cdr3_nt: TGTGCCAGCACCGGCCGGGACAGGGGTTTCGGCTACACCTTC

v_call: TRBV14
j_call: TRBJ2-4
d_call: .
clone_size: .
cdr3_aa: CASSQVGPGYKNIQYF
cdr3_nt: TGTGCCAGCAGCCAAGTGGGTCCAGGCTACAAAAACATTCAGTACTTC

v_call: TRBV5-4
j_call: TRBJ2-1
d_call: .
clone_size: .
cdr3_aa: CASSFPGNVNEQFF
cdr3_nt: TGTGCCAGCAGCTTTCCAGGAAACGTCAATGAGCAGTTCTTC

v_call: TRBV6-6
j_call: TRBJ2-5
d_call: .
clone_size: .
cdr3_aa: CASSPSSGTQYF
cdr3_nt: TGTGCCAGCAGCCCCTCTTCGGGGACCCAGTACTTC

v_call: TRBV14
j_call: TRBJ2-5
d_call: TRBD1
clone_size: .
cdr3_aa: CASSQGQGTGAQYF
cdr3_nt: TGTGCCAGCAGCCAGGGACAGGGGACGGGTGCCCAGTACTTC

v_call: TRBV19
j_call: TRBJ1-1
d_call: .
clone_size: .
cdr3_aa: CASKPSERGAGNTEAFF
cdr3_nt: TGTGCCAGTAAGCCCTCCGAGAGGGGAGCGGGGAACACTGAAGCTTTCTTT

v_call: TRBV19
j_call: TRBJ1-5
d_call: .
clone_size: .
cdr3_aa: CASSIGAGYQPQHF
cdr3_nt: TGTGCCAGTAGTATCGGGGCGGGGTATCAGCCCCAGCATTTT

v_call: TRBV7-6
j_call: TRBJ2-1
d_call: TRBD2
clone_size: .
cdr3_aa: CASSSLLAATYNEQFF
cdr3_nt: TGTGCCAGCAGCTCCCTTCTAGCGGCCACCTACAATGAGCAGTTCTTC

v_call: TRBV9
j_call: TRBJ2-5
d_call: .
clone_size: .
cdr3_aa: CASSVGTGMVETQYF
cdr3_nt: TGTGCCAGCAGCGTAGGAACAGGGATGGTAGAGACCCAGTACTTC

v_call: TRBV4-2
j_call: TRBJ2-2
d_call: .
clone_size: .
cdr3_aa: CASSQAGRVTGELFF
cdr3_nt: TGTGCCAGCAGCCAAGCGGGGAGAGTAACCGGGGAGCTGTTTTTT

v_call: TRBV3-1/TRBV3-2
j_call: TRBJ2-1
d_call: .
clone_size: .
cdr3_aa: CASSQDLLASNEQFF
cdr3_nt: TGTGCCAGCAGCCAAGATCTCCTAGCGAGCAATGAGCAGTTCTTC

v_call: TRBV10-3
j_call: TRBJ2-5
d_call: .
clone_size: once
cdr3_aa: CAISELFAGTQETQYF
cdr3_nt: TGTGCCATCAGTGAGTTATTCGCGGGTACTCAAGAGACCCAGTACTTC

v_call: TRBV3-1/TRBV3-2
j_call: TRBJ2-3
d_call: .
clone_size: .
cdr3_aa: CASSQDPVLAGEDTQYF
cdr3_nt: TGTGCCAGCAGCCAAGACCCTGTACTAGCTGGGGAGGATACGCAGTATTTT

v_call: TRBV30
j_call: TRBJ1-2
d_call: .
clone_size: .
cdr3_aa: CAWSESRDGYGYTF
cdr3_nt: TGTGCCTGGAGCGAGTCGAGGGATGGCTATGGCTACACCTTC

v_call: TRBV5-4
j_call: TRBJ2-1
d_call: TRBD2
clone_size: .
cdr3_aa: CASDSLSGRNEQFF
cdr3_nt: TGTGCCAGCGACTCCCTTAGCGGGAGGAATGAGCAGTTCTTC

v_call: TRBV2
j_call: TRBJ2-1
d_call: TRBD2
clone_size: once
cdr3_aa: CASSEAGGLAHNEQFF
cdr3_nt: TGTGCCAGCAGTGAAGCGGGAGGACTAGCCCACAATGAGCAGTTCTTC

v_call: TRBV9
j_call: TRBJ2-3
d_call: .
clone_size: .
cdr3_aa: CASSVAEGSTDTQYF
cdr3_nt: TGTGCCAGCAGCGTAGCTGAGGGTAGCACAGATACGCAGTATTTT

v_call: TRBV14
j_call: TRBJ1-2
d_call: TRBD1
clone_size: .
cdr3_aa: CASSPGTGLGYTF
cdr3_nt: TGTGCCAGCAGCCCAGGGACAGGGCTGGGCTACACCTTC

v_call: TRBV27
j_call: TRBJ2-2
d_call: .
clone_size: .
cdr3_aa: CASSFRGASNTGELFF
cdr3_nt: TGTGCCAGCAGTTTCCGGGGGGCTTCGAACACCGGGGAGCTGTTTTTT

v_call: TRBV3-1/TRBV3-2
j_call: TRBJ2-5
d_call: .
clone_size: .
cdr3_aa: CASSQTWVGGPTQETQYF
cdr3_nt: TGTGCCAGCAGCCAAACATGGGTCGGCGGGCCAACTCAAGAGACCCAGTACTTC

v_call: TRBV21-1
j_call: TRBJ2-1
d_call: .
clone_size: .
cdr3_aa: CASGQVFWTSSYNEQFF
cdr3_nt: TGTGCCAGCGGGCAAGTATTTTGGACTTCCTCCTACAATGAGCAGTTCTTC

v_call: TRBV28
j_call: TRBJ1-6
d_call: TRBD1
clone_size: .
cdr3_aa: CASNPTGFAAPLHF
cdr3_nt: TGTGCCAGCAACCCGACAGGGTTTGCTGCACCCCTCCACTTT

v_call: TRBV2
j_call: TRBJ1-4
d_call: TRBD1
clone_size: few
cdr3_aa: CASSRDRESGLFF
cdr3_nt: TGTGCCAGCAGCCGGGACAGGGAGTCCGGACTGTTTTTT

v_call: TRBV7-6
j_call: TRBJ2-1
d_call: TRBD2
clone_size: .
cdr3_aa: CASSLGLAGGFDEQFF
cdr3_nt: TGTGCCAGCAGCTTAGGGCTAGCGGGAGGGTTCGATGAGCAGTTCTTC

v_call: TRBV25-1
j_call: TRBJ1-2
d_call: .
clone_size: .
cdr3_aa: CASSDESDYGYTF
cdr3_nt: TGTGCCAGCAGTGATGAGTCCGACTATGGCTACACCTTC

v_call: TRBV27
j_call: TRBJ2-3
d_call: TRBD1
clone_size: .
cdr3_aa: CASSLSRWQGAGDTQYF
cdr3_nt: TGTGCCAGCAGTTTATCGCGGTGGCAGGGGGCTGGAGATACGCAGTATTTT

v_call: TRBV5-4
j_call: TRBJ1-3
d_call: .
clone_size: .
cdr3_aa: CASSPGTGSGNTIYF
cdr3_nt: TGTGCCAGCAGCCCGGGAACGGGCTCTGGAAACACCATATATTTT

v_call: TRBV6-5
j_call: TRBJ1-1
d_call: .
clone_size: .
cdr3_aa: CASSYSRGRAEAFF
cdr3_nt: TGTGCCAGCAGTTACTCGAGAGGGCGCGCTGAAGCTTTCTTT

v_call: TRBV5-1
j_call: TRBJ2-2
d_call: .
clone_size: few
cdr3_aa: CASSLAGRSNGELFF
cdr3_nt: TGCGCCAGCAGCTTGGCTGGGAGAAGTAACGGGGAGCTGTTTTTT

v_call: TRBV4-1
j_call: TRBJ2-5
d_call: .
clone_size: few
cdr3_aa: CASSQILDSTQETQYF
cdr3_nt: TGCGCCAGCAGCCAAATTCTCGACAGTACTCAAGAGACCCAGTACTTC

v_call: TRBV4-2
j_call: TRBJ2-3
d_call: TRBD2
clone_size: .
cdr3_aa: CASSQAASGGTLNIDTQYF
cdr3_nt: TGTGCCAGCAGCCAAGCGGCTAGCGGGGGGACCCTAAATATAGATACGCAGTATTTT

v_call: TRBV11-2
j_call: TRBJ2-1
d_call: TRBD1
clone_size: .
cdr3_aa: CASSYGQGNNNEQFF
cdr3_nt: TGTGCCAGCAGCTATGGACAGGGTAACAACAATGAGCAGTTCTTC

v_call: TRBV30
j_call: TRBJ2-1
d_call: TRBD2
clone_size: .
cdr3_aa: CAWRPYPGSSGREELDEQFF
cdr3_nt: TGTGCCTGGAGACCTTACCCCGGGTCTAGCGGGAGGGAGGAACTCGATGAGCAGTTCTTC

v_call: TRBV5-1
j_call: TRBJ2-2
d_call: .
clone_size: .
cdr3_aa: CASSFRGNTGELFF
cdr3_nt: TGCGCCAGCAGCTTCAGGGGGAACACCGGGGAGCTGTTTTTT

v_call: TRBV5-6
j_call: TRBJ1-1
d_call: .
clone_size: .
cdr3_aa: CASSLREGGTEAFF
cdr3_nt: TGTGCCAGCAGCTTAAGGGAGGGGGGCACTGAAGCTTTCTTT

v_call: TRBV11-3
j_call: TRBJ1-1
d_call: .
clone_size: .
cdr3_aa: CASSFSSTGSRPFF
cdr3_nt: TGTGCCAGCAGCTTCTCATCGACAGGATCCCGACCTTTCTTT

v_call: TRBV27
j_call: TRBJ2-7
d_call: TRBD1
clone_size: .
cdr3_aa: CASSSTGIPYEQYF
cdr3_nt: TGTGCCAGCAGTTCGACAGGGATTCCCTACGAGCAGTACTTC

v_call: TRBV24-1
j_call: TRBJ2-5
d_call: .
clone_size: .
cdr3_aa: CATSDSGFRAQETQYF
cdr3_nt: TGTGCCACCAGTGATTCAGGGTTTAGGGCTCAAGAGACCCAGTACTTC

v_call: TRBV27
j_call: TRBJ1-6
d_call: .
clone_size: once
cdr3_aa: CASSSHWGNSPLHF
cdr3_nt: TGTGCCAGCAGTTCCCATTGGGGCAATTCACCCCTCCACTTT

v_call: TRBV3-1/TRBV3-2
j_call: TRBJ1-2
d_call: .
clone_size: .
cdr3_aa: CASSQATTAYGYTF
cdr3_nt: TGTGCCAGCAGCCAAGCTACGACAGCTTATGGCTACACCTTC

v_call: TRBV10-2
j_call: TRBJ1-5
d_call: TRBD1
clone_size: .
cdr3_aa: CASRPGQGGNQPQHF
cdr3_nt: TGCGCCAGCAGACCGGGACAGGGGGGTAATCAGCCCCAGCATTTT

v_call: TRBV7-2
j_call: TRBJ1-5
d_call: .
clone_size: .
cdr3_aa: CASSRLHTSSNQPQHF
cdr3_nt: TGTGCCAGCAGCAGACTACACACGTCTAGCAATCAGCCCCAGCATTTT

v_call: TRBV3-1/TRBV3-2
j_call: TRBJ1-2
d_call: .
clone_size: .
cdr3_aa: CASSQVEGANYGYTF
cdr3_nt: TGTGCCAGCAGCCAAGTGGAGGGAGCTAACTATGGCTACACCTTC

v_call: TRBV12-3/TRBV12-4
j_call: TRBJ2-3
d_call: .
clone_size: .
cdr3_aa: CASRPDNTDTQYF
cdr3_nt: TGTGCCAGCAGGCCAGACAACACAGATACGCAGTATTTT

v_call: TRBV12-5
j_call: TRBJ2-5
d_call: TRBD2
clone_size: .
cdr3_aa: CASARGGVRQETQYF
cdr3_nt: TGTGCTAGTGCCCGCGGGGGGGTGAGGCAAGAGACCCAGTACTTC

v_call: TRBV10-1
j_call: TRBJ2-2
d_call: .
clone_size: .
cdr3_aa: CASSHKTENGELFF
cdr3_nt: TGCGCCAGCAGTCACAAGACAGAAAATGGGGAGCTGTTTTTT

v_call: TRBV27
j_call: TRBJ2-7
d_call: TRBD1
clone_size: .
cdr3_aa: CASSLTGAKYEQYF
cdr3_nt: TGTGCCAGCAGTTTGACAGGGGCCAAATACGAGCAGTACTTC

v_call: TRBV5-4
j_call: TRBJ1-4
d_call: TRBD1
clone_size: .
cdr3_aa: CASSLRGPPTTNEKLFF
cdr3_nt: TGTGCCAGCAGCCTCAGGGGGCCCCCGACAACTAATGAAAAACTGTTTTTT

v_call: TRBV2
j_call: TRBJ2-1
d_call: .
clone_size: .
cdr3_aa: CASSRLNNEQFF
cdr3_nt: TGTGCCAGCAGTCGACTTAACAATGAGCAGTTCTTC

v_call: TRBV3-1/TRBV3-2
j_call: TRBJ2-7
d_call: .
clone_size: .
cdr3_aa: CASSHTRRTYEQYF
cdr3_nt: TGTGCCAGCAGCCATACCAGGCGCACCTACGAGCAGTACTTC

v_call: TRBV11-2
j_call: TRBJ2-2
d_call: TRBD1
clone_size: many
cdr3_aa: CASSSRGTGELFF
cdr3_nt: TGTGCCAGCAGCTCCAGGGGGACCGGGGAGCTGTTTTTT

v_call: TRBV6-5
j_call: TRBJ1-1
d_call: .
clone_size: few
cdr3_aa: CASSSSQGMNTEAFF
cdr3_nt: TGTGCCAGCAGCTCCTCTCAGGGAATGAACACTGAAGCTTTCTTT

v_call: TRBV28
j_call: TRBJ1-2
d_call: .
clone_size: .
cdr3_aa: CASSLWGLVGYTF
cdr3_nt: TGTGCCAGCAGTTTATGGGGGCTTGTTGGCTACACCTTC